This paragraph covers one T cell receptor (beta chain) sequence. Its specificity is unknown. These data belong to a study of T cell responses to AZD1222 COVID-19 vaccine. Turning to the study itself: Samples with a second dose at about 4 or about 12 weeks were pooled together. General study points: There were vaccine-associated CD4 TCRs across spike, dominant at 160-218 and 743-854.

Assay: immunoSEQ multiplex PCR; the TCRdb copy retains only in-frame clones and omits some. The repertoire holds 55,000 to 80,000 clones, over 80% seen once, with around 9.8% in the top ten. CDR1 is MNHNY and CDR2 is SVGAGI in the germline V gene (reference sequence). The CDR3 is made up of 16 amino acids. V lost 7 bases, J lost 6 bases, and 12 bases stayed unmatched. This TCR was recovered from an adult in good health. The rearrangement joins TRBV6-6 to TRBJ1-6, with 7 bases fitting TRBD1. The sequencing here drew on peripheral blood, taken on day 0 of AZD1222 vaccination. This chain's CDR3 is CASTPTQGVLNSPLHF. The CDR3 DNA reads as TGTGCCAGCACCCCCACTCAGGGGGTCCTTAATTCACCCCTCCACTTT.